Below, one T cell receptor beta chain is given with its context. V gave up 4 bases and J gave up 3 bases, with 10 bases separating them. The CDR3 contains 14 residues. The V gene's germline CDR1 is MNHEY and CDR2 SVGAGI. Original processing notes: Scientists estimated how many nucleated cells there were by amplifying reference gene primers. Assay: immunoSEQ multiplex PCR; the TCRdb copy retains only in-frame clones and omits some. V, J and clone size are those of that table, while D and trimming were read from the DNA. Of under 45,000 clones in the sample, around 84% were seen once. This entry belongs to a study of blood T cell repertoires in COVID-19. About the study: Material from acute and convalescent COVID-19 was sourced from the United States, Italy and Spain. In each case, the material was cDNA or gDNA derived from T cells, B-cell-depleted T cells, or PBMCs.

The chain recombines TRBV6-5 with TRBJ1-5; a weak D match, TRBD1 (5 bases). This TCR was sampled from a human donor in a cohort sampled during active COVID-19. The specimen was peripheral blood. Here the CDR3 DNA reads TGTGCCAGCAGTTCCTACAGGCTCAATCAGCCCCAGCATTTT. Translating it yields CASSSYRLNQPQHF.